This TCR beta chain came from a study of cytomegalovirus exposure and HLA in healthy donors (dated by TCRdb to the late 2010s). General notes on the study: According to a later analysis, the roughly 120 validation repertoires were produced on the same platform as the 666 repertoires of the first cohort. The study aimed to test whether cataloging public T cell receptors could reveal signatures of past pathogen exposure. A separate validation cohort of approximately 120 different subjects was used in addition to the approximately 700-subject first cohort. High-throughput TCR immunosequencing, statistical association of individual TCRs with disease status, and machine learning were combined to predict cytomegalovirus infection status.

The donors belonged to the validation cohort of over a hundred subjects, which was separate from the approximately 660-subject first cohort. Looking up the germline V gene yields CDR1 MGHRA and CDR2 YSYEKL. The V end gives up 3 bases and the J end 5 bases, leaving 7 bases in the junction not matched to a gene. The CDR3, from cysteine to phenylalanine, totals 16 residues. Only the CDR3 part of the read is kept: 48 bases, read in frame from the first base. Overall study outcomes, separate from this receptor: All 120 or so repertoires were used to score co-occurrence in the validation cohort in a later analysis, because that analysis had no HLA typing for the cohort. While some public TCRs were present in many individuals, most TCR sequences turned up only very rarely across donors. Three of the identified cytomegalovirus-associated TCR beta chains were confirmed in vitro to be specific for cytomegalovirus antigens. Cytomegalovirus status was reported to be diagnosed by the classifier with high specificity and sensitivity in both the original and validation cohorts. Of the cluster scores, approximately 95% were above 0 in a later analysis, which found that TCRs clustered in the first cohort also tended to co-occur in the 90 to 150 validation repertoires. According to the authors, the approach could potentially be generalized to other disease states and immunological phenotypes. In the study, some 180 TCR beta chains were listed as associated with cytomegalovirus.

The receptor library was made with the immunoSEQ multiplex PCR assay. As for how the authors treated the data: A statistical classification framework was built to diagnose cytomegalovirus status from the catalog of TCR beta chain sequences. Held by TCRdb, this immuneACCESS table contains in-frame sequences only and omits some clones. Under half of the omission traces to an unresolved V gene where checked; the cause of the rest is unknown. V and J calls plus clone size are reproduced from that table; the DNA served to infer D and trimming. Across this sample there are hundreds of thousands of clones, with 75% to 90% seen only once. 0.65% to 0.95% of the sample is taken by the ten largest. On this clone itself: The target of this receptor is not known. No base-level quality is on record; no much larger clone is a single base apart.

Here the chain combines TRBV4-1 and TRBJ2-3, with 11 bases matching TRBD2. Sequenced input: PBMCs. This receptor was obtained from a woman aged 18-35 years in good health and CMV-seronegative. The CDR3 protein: CASSQKTSGERDTQYF. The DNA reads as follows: TGCGCCAGCAGCCAGAAGACTAGCGGGGAGAGAGATACGCAGTATTTT.